One and the same sample provided the 30 T cell receptor beta chains below, sequenced in a study of T cell responses to AZD1222 COVID-19 vaccine. Here immunoSEQ multiplex PCR was the method, and the copy in TCRdb shows in-frame clones only, minus some. The sample lists about 160,000 clones; around nine tenths were seen once. This sample comprised peripheral blood, obtained on day 0 of AZD1222 vaccination. The receptors were sampled from an adult in good health.

The CDR3 sequence is CASNRQGISRTEAFF. The CDR3 DNA reads TGTGCCAGCAACCGACAGGGGATAAGTAGGACTGAAGCTTTCTTT. This sequence joins TRBV6-5 and TRBJ1-1; 8 nucleotides line up with TRBD1. CDR3 length: 15 amino acids. Trimming cost V 7 bases and J 5 bases; bases outside gene matches: 12. CDR1 is MNHEY and CDR2 is SVGAGI in the germline V gene.

J is TRBJ2-3 and V is TRBV4-1; D not resolved. CDR1 and CDR2 (germline): MGHRA, YSYEKL. CDR3 length: 14 residues. V dropped 4 bases and J dropped 2 bases, with 10 bases sitting between them. CDR3 bases: TGCGCCAGCAGCCTTGAACGATACACAGATACGCAGTATTTT. Amino acid sequence: CASSLERYTDTQYF.

The chain links TRBV30 to TRBJ1-1, with D possibly being TRBD1 (5 bases). Trimming took off 4 bases at V and 3 bases at J, with 12 bases between the two ends. This CDR3 has 13 amino acids. The germline V gene encodes CDR1 GTSNPN and CDR2 SVGIG (reference sequence). The CDR3 here is CAWNGDSYTEAFF. CDR3 sequence (DNA): TGTGCCTGGAATGGAGACAGCTACACTGAAGCTTTCTTT.

The rearrangement links TRBV28 to TRBJ1-2, with a weak D call TRBD1 (5 bases). The germline gives CDR1 MDHEN, CDR2 SYDVKM. There are 15 residues in the CDR3. V was cut by 5 bases and J by 8 bases, with 21 bases left in between. The CDR3 DNA follows: TGTGCCAGCAGTCGCCTTTTGGGAGGGGTCAGGGGCTACACCTTC. This translates into CASSRLLGGVRGYTF.

This clone was picked up one time. In DNA form, the CDR3 reads TGTGCCAGCAGTTACAGTCCAGGGAAGTCCTACGAGCAGTACTTC. Translation gives CASSYSPGKSYEQYF. The chain recombines TRBV6-2 or TRBV6-3 with TRBJ2-7; weak D call: TRBD1 (5 bases). The CDR3 sequence is 15 residues long. The ends were cut back, 2 bases at V and 1 base at J, with 12 bases in the middle. CDR1 is MNHEY, CDR2 SVGEGT, per germline.

The table lists this clone with a count of one. Here the CDR3 reads CASCYQGYSNQPQHF. The CDR3 nucleotides are TGTGCCAGCTGCTATCAGGGGTATAGCAATCAGCCCCAGCATTTT. The chain links TRBV28 to TRBJ1-5; D might be TRBD1 (6 bases). The length of the CDR3 is 15 residues. Per germline, CDR1 MDHEN and CDR2 SYDVKM. With 8 bases removed from V and 0 bases from J, the gap between germline ends came to 14 bases. The whole variable domain, filled in from reference TRBV28 and TRBJ1-5, reads DVKVTQSSRYLVKRTGEKVFLECVQDMDHENMFWYRQDPGLGLRLIYFSYDVKMKEKGDIPEGYSVSREKKERFSLILESASTNQTSMYLCASCYQGYSNQPQHFGDGTRLSIL.

This sequence joins TRBV11-2 and TRBJ2-7, with D possibly called TRBD1 or TRBD2 (5 bases each). Germline values: CDR1 SGHAT, CDR2 FQNNGV. The V gene lost 2 bases and the J gene lost 0 bases, with 8 bases spanning the gap. The CDR3 length is 14 residues. The CDR3 DNA reads TGTGCCAGCAGCTTATTCGGGGCCTCCTACGAGCAGTACTTC. Translating gives CASSLFGASYEQYF.

The rearrangement links TRBV14 to TRBJ2-2; D unclear. The CDR3 covers 15 residues. V was clipped by 1 base and J by 0 bases, with 6 bases between them. CDR1 is SGHDN, CDR2 FVKESK, per germline. DNA of the CDR3: TGTGCCAGCAGCCAAGCTTTCGCGAACACCGGGGAGCTGTTTTTT. Translated: CASSQAFANTGELFF.

V and J are TRBV28 and TRBJ1-2; D possibly corresponds to TRBD1 (5 bases). The germline CDR1 and CDR2 sequences are MDHEN and SYDVKM. The V gene lost 4 bases and the J gene lost 2 bases, with 11 bases spanning the gap. The CDR3 length is 14 residues. The CDR3 reads CASSYGAENYGYTF. The CDR3 DNA follows: TGTGCCAGCAGTTACGGGGCTGAAAACTATGGCTACACCTTC.

The chain has TRBV6-2 or TRBV6-3 and TRBJ1-2, with D uncertain. The CDR3 length is 13 residues. Trimming took 2 bases from V and 5 from J, leaving 9 bases between them. In germline, CDR1 is MNHEY, CDR2 SVGEGT. CDR3 DNA: TGTGCCAGCAGTTACGGCCAGGTTTATGGCTACACCTTC. Protein: CASSYGQVYGYTF.

This clone was detected only a few times. The genes are TRBV3-1 (or the pseudogene TRBV3-2) and TRBJ1-2; no clear D. This CDR3 contains 11 residues. V lost 2 bases to trimming and J lost 9 bases, with 7 bases between them. Germline CDR1 is LGHDT and CDR2 is YNNKEL (reference sequence). CDR3 amino acids: CASSQFPRYTF. The CDR3 DNA follows: TGTGCCAGCAGCCAATTTCCCCGCTACACCTTC.

This clone has a handful of counts. The chain links TRBV6-1 to TRBJ1-5; 7 nucleotides match TRBD1. J lost 16 bases, V lost 1 base, and 7 bases had no gene match. Germline CDR1 and CDR2: MNHNS and SASEGT. The CDR3 length is 12 residues. The CDR3 protein is CASSEVTGVKHF. The CDR3 bases are TGTGCCAGCAGTGAAGTAACAGGGGTAAAACATTTT.

The chain joins TRBV29-1 to TRBJ2-1, with 8 positions matching TRBD1. The CDR3 is made up of 12 amino acids. Germline trimming cut 2 bases from V and 10 bases from J; bases unmatched to any gene: 4. CDR1 SQVTM and CDR2 ANQGSEA come from the germline V gene. CDR3 in amino acids: CSVEPTGGEQFF. The CDR3 DNA follows: TGCAGCGTTGAACCTACAGGGGGGGAGCAGTTCTTC.

The chain is built from TRBV6-1 and TRBJ1-5, with a weak D call TRBD1 (6 bases). The germline V and J ends were trimmed by 2 bases and 4 bases, with 9 bases remaining between them. The length of the CDR3 is 14 residues. The germline gives CDR1 MNHNS, CDR2 SASEGT. This chain's CDR3 is CASSELQGNQPQHF. CDR3 DNA sequence: TGTGCCAGCAGTGAATTGCAGGGGAATCAGCCCCAGCATTTT.

The chain has TRBV3-1 (or the pseudogene TRBV3-2) and TRBJ2-7; 8 bases agree with TRBD2. The trim removed 5 bases at V and 4 bases at J, leaving 16 bases unmatched. In germline, CDR1 is LGHDT, CDR2 YNNKEL (reference sequence). The CDR3 sequence is 17 residues long. Here the CDR3 reads CASSSPIAGTGLYEQYF. In nucleotides, the CDR3 is TGTGCCAGCAGCTCCCCAATAGCGGGAACGGGCCTATACGAGCAGTACTTC.

On this clone: One end of the junction does not line up with germline, which may come from a read error. V is TRBV7-7 and J is TRBJ2-1; TRBD1 matches at 10 bases. The CDR3 runs 15 residues. The V gene's germline CDR1 is SSHAT and CDR2 FNYEAQ (reference sequence). The CDR3 DNA follows: TGTGCTAGCAGCTTAGGGGCCGGACAGGGGGATGAGCAGTTCTTC. This codes for CASSLGAGQGDEQFF. Using reference TRBV7-7 and TRBJ2-1 for the parts outside the CDR3, the full variable domain is GAGVSQSPRYKVTKRGQDVTLRCDPISSHATLYWYQQALGQGPEFLTYFNYEAQPDKSGLPSDRFSAERPEGSISTLTIQRTEQRDSAMYRCASSLGAGQGDEQFFGPGTRLTVL.

V and J are TRBV6-5 and TRBJ1-2; D uncertain. This CDR3 comprises 14 residues. CDR1 and CDR2 (germline): MNHEY, SVGAGI. V shed 1 base and J shed 2 bases, with 8 bases lying between them. This CDR3 reads CASSYLGENYGYTF. CDR3 DNA sequence: TGTGCCAGCAGTTACTTGGGCGAAAACTATGGCTACACCTTC.

The V and J genes are TRBV6-5 and TRBJ1-1, with a tentative D call TRBD1 (6 bases). The V gene lost 10 bases and the J gene lost 0 bases, with 15 bases spanning the gap. In germline, CDR1 is MNHEY, CDR2 SVGAGI. The CDR3 sequence is 14 residues long. The CDR3 loop is CATRWTDMNTEAFF. CDR3 nucleotides: TGTGCCACCCGATGGACAGATATGAACACTGAAGCTTTCTTT.

The chain uses TRBV11-2 and TRBJ2-1; D remains unclear. Germline CDR1 reads SGHAT; CDR2 reads FQNNGV. This CDR3 region has 13 residues. Trimming stripped 1 base from V and 10 bases from J, with 11 bases between. DNA for the CDR3: TGTGCCAGCAGCTTAGCGCTCCTATTGGAGCAGTTCTTC. Translating it yields CASSLALLLEQFF.

The rearrangement uses TRBV28 and TRBJ1-5; possibly TRBD1 for D (5 bases). Germline V gene lookup returns CDR1 MDHEN and CDR2 SYDVKM. V was shortened by 3 bases and J by 6 bases, with 12 bases between the two germline ends. There are 14 residues in the CDR3. The CDR3 DNA reads TGTGCCAGCAGTTTGATAGGGGTTTTTCAGCCCCAGCATTTT. It is translated as CASSLIGVFQPQHF. Using reference TRBV28 and TRBJ1-5 for the parts outside the CDR3, the full variable domain is DVKVTQSSRYLVKRTGEKVFLECVQDMDHENMFWYRQDPGLGLRLIYFSYDVKMKEKGDIPEGYSVSREKKERFSLILESASTNQTSMYLCASSLIGVFQPQHFGDGTRLSIL.

The table lists this clone with a count of one. This rearrangement joins TRBV30 to TRBJ1-3; D uncertain. Looked up from germline, CDR1 is GTSNPN and CDR2 is SVGIG (reference sequence). The ends were cut back, 4 bases at V and 1 base at J, with 11 bases in the middle. This CDR3 is 14 amino acids long. CDR3 DNA sequence: TGTGCCTGGACAATGGGAGGGTCTGGAAACACCATATATTTT. This translates into CAWTMGGSGNTIYF.

V usage is TRBV5-6 and J usage is TRBJ2-5, with D unclear. Looked up from germline, CDR1 is SGHDT and CDR2 is YYEEEE. The CDR3 sequence is 12 residues long. With 0 bases removed from V and 5 bases from J, the gap between germline ends came to 5 bases. The CDR3 spells CASSLARETQYF. CDR3 nucleotide sequence: TGTGCCAGCAGCTTGGCCCGGGAGACCCAGTACTTC.

The count of this clone is one. The chain joins TRBV5-6 to TRBJ2-4; tentative D call: TRBD1 (5 bases). The length of the CDR3 is 15 residues. Germline values: CDR1 SGHDT, CDR2 YYEEEE. V was pared by 0 bases and J by 1 base, with 8 bases between. In DNA form, the CDR3 reads TGTGCCAGCAGCTTGGAAGGGGCGGCCAAAAACATTCAGTACTTC. Translated, it gives CASSLEGAAKNIQYF.

The chain combines TRBV30 with TRBJ2-7; 9 positions match TRBD1. V lost 4 bases to trimming and J lost 5 bases; unmatched junction nucleotides: 9. The CDR3 loop spans 14 amino acids. Germline-derived CDR1 and CDR2 are GTSNPN and SVGIG (reference sequence). CDR3 sequence: CAWNPGQGPHEQYF. The CDR3 coding sequence is TGTGCCTGGAACCCGGGACAGGGACCCCACGAGCAGTACTTC.

The table lists this clone with a count of one. The chain uses TRBV27 and TRBJ2-7; D is perhaps TRBD2 (6 bases). Germline loops: CDR1 MNHEY, CDR2 SMNVEV (reference sequence). V lost 6 bases, J lost 5 bases, and 17 bases lay in between. The length of the CDR3 is 14 residues. This CDR3 reads CASRPGLLGHEQYF. CDR3 bases: TGTGCCAGCAGACCGGGACTCCTAGGCCACGAGCAGTACTTC.

This clone showed up just once. The chain has TRBV15 and TRBJ1-6, with D unclear. Germline V gene sequence: CDR1 LNHNV, CDR2 YYDKDF (reference sequence). This CDR3 is 18 amino acids long. V lost 0 bases to trimming and J lost 3 bases, with 15 bases between them. The CDR3 DNA is TGTGCCACCAGCAGAGATCGGGCAATGGGGAACTATAATTCACCCCTCCACTTT. This sequence encodes CATSRDRAMGNYNSPLHF.

The V and J genes are TRBV28 and TRBJ1-6, with D hard to call. This CDR3 has 14 amino acids. Germline-derived CDR1 and CDR2 are MDHEN and SYDVKM. Trimming cost V 5 bases and J 2 bases, with 7 bases left between them. The CDR3 region has the DNA TGTGCCAGCAGTCTGCAGGCCTATAATTCACCCCTCCACTTT. Its translation is CASSLQAYNSPLHF.

The rearrangement uses TRBV6-1 and TRBJ1-1; 7 positions match TRBD1. V trimming: 3 bases; J trimming: 6 bases; junction bases outside the gene matches: 4. The germline V gene encodes CDR1 MNHNS and CDR2 SASEGT. The CDR3 is 13 amino acids. CDR3 DNA sequence: TGTGCCAGCAGTGACGGACAGGCGTCTGAAGCTTTCTTT. This sequence encodes CASSDGQASEAFF.

This sequence joins TRBV29-1 and TRBJ2-7; 10 bases match TRBD1. J lost 3 bases, V lost 2 bases, and 4 bases had no gene match. CDR3 length: 14 residues. Looked up from germline, CDR1 is SQVTM and CDR2 is ANQGSEA. As DNA, the CDR3 is TGCAGCGTTGAAACGGACAGGGGGAACTACGAGCAGTACTTC. Encoded protein: CSVETDRGNYEQYF.

The CDR3 protein is CASSLVGRGSDGYTF. The DNA for the CDR3 is TGTGCCAGCAGCTTGGTCGGCAGGGGATCGGATGGCTACACCTTC. The chain uses TRBV5-4 and TRBJ1-2; possible D gene TRBD1, 6 bases. CDR3 length equals 15 residues. CDR1 is SGHNT and CDR2 is YYREEE in the germline V gene (reference sequence). Trimming stripped 0 bases from V and 6 bases from J, with 15 bases between.